One and the same sample provided the 2 T cell receptor beta chains below, sequenced in a study of metastatic and nonmetastatic thyroid tumors. Thyroid surgery had not been preceded by any treatment in any patient. Using MiXCR, TCRdb re-called clones from the PCR reads. The sample has about 9,300 clones, around 29% seen once; the top ten hold around 20%. The sample taken for sequencing was tumor tissue. All receptors come from a female donor with papillary thyroid cancer or a benign thyroid nodule (not recorded which). Some clones in this sample may be carry-over from other donors' samples.

By its share, this clone is medium-sized. The chain joins TRBV7-9 to TRBJ2-7, with TRBD1 matching over 7 bases. The CDR3 has 14 amino acids. Germline V gene sequence: CDR1 SEHNR, CDR2 FQNEAQ (reference sequence). The trim removed 2 bases at V and 3 bases at J, leaving 4 bases unmatched. CDR3 in DNA: TGTGCCAGCAGCTTAACAGGGGTCGACTACGAGCAGTACTTC. The encoded protein is CASSLTGVDYEQYF.

By frequency in the sample, this clone is medium-sized. J is TRBJ2-2 and V is TRBV20-1; TRBD2 matches 9 bases. After removal of 3 bases from V and 7 bases from J, the junction contained 9 bases not matched to a gene. The CDR3 spans 15 residues. CDR1 is DFQATT, CDR2 SNEGSKA, per germline (reference sequence). CDR3 sequence reads: CSASLGSGSIGELFF. Here the CDR3 DNA reads TGCAGTGCTAGTTTGGGTAGCGGGAGTATCGGGGAGCTGTTTTTT.